Described below is a single TCR beta chain sequence and its context. The V and J ends lost 5 bases and 0 bases respectively, with 12 bases between them. This CDR3 has 15 amino acids. The germline V gene has CDR1 LGHNA and CDR2 YNFKEQ. This specimen comes from a study of T cell responses to AZD1222 COVID-19 vaccine. Generated by immunoSEQ multiplex PCR, the TCRdb table keeps only in-frame clones and is missing some. Of about 99,000 clones in the sample, about 89% are singletons; the top ten hold about 3.1%. This specimen was peripheral blood, taken 28 days after the second dose of the MenACWY control vaccine. The source of this sequence is an adult who received the MenACWY meningococcal vaccine as a control. This sequence joins TRBV4-2 and TRBJ2-3; D is perhaps TRBD1 or TRBD2 (5 bases each). The CDR3 DNA is TGTGCCAGCAGCGGTGGGGGAGCTAGCACAGATACGCAGTATTTT. Its protein product is CASSGGGASTDTQYF.